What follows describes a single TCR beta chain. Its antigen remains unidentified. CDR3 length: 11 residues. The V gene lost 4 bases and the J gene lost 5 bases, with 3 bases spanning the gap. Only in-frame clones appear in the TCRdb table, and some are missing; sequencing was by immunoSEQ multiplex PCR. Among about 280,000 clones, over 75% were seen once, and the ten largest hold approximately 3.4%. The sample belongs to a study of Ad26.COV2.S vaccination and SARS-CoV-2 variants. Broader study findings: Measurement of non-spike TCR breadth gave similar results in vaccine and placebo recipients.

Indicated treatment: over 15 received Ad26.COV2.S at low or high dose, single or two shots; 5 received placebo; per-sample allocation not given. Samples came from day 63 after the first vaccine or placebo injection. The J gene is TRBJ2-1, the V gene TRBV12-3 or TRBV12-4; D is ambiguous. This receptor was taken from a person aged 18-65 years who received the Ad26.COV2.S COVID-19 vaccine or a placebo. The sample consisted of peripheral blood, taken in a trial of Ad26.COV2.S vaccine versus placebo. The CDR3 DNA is TGTGCCAGCAGTTCTCACAATGAGCAGTTCTTC. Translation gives CASSSHNEQFF.